The rows below give T cell receptor beta chains drawn from one sample of a study of cytomegalovirus exposure and HLA in healthy donors. Some clones are missing from TCRdb's copy, which holds only in-frame ones; the method was immunoSEQ multiplex PCR. The sample consists of 130,000 to 150,000 clones, 80% of them appearing once. The specimen was PBMCs. All receptors come from a man aged 35-49 years in good health and CMV-seropositive. CDR3s include the opening cysteine and the closing phenylalanine or tryptophan. A D gene is named only where the DNA matches it firmly. Size is stated for part of the rows, as once, few or many counts, or as a class when the clone is expanded.

D,V,J,size,DNA,CDR3
TRBD1,TRBV5-6,TRBJ1-1,-,TGTGCCAGCAGCTTGGCCGGCAGGGGGCAGGCTTTCTTT,CASSLAGRGQAFF
-,TRBV2,TRBJ2-7,once,TGTGCCAGCAGCGTGGCTCAGGGAACCTTCTACGAGCAGTACTTC,CASSVAQGTFYEQYF
-,TRBV30,TRBJ2-7,once,TGTGCCTGGAGTCCCCCCGCCTACGAGCAGTACTTC,CAWSPPAYEQYF
-,TRBV29-1,TRBJ2-5,-,TGCAGCGTCAAGGACAGACAAGAGACCCAGTACTTC,CSVKDRQETQYF
TRBD1,TRBV4-1,TRBJ1-4,-,TGCGCCAGCAGCCAATCCGGGACAGGTATAACTAATGAAAAACTGTTTTTT,CASSQSGTGITNEKLFF
-,TRBV4-2,TRBJ1-5,-,TGTGCCAGCAGCCAAGACGCGCGGACTCAGCTCCAGCATTTT,CASSQDARTQLQHF
-,TRBV13,TRBJ2-5,-,TGTGCCAGCAGCTTATCCGTGGAGACCCAGTACTTC,CASSLSVETQYF
-,TRBV27,TRBJ2-7,-,TGTGCCAGCAGTTTATCAGTGACTAGGAGCTCCTACGAGCAGTACTTC,CASSLSVTRSSYEQYF
-,TRBV6-6,TRBJ1-2,-,TGTGCCAGCAGTCCTTTGGGCCAGGCTAACTATGGCTACACCTTC,CASSPLGQANYGYTF
TRBD1,TRBV12-5,TRBJ2-1,-,TGTGCTAGTGGTTTGGTCCTAAGCCAGGGGGCGAGGCATGAGCAGTTCTTC,CASGLVLSQGARHEQFF
-,TRBV4-2,TRBJ1-6,-,TGTGCCAGCAGCCAAGAGGTACAGCCTGATTCACCCCTCCACTTT,CASSQEVQPDSPLHF
-,TRBV6-5,TRBJ1-1,-,TGTGCCAGCAGTTTCGGACTGGGCACTGGAGCTTTCTTT,CASSFGLGTGAFF
TRBD1,TRBV5-6,TRBJ1-5,-,TGTGCCAGCAGCTTTTGGGTCGGGGGACAGGGGATTCAGCCCCAGCATTTT,CASSFWVGGQGIQPQHF
TRBD2,TRBV5-6,TRBJ2-1,-,TGTGCCAGCAGCTTGGCCGGGACTAAGTACAATGAGCAGTTCTTC,CASSLAGTKYNEQFF
TRBD2,TRBV4-2,TRBJ2-2,-,TGTGCCAGCAGCCAACTAACTAGCGGGGTCACCGGGGAGCTGTTTTTT,CASSQLTSGVTGELFF
-,TRBV19,TRBJ1-5,-,TGTGCCAGTAGTGAGCGGGTTATAGCAAATCAGCCCCAGCATTTT,CASSERVIANQPQHF
-,TRBV6-6,TRBJ1-1,-,TGTGCCAGCAGTTTAACAGCGAACACTGAAGCTTTCTTT,CASSLTANTEAFF
TRBD2,TRBV28,TRBJ2-1,few,TGTGCCAGCGTTAGTAGCGGGAGAGATTTGAATGAGCAGTTCTTC,CASVSSGRDLNEQFF
TRBD2,TRBV18,TRBJ2-1,-,TGTGCCAGCTCACCGAAAGGGACTAGCGGGTCGAGCTCCTACAATGAGCAGTTCTTC,CASSPKGTSGSSSYNEQFF
TRBD1,TRBV30,TRBJ1-2,-,TGTGCCTGGAGTCGACAGGGAAGCTATGGCTACACCTTC,CAWSRQGSYGYTF
-,TRBV5-1,TRBJ1-1,-,TGCGCCAGCAGCGGCGGGGGGGGCACTGAAGCTTTCTTT,CASSGGGGTEAFF
TRBD1,TRBV5-1,TRBJ1-1,medium-sized,TGCGCCAGCAGCTTGACAGGGGGGAACACTGAAGCTTTCTTT,CASSLTGGNTEAFF
-,TRBV6-4,TRBJ2-3,-,TGTGCCAGCAGTGACGGAGGTTTCACAGATACGCAGTATTTT,CASSDGGFTDTQYF
-,TRBV7-6,TRBJ2-7,few,TGTGCCAGCAGCTCATTATCCCCCCGACGGGCAGGGGTCGAGCAGTACTTC,CASSSLSPRRAGVEQYF